The 16 T cell receptor beta chains presented below share a single source sample, sequenced in a study of control samples from healthy donors and cancer patients. Clones were read by immunoSEQ multiplex PCR, and TCRdb kept only the in-frame ones, dropping some. The sample contains 75,000 to 90,000 clones, around nine tenths of which appear only once. The sequenced sample was blood. Receptors were obtained from a man aged 30 to 39 in good health.

This rearrangement joins TRBV6-1 to TRBJ1-1; unclear D gene. The CDR3 consists of 14 residues. V was shortened by 1 base and J by 3 bases, with 9 bases between the two germline ends. CDR1 is MNHNS and CDR2 is SASEGT in the germline V gene. The CDR3 protein is CASSEGYPDTEAFF. The CDR3 nucleotides read TGTGCCAGCAGTGAAGGTTACCCCGACACTGAAGCTTTCTTT.

The chain couples TRBV6-6 to TRBJ1-1; D not resolved. The CDR3 loop spans 14 amino acids. The germline gives CDR1 MNHNY, CDR2 SVGAGI (reference sequence). Between the trimmed V and J ends, which lost 4 bases and 1 base, there was a span of 10 bases. CDR3 residues: CASSFGRTNTEAFF. The CDR3 nucleotides are TGTGCCAGCAGTTTCGGCAGGACGAACACTGAAGCTTTCTTT.

The V and J genes are TRBV11-2 and TRBJ2-7; the match to TRBD2 covers 8 bases. CDR3 length equals 16 residues. In germline, CDR1 is SGHAT, CDR2 FQNNGV. V was clipped by 5 bases and J by 1 base; unmatched bases: 10. The CDR3 loop reads CASSQIPREGSYEQYF. As DNA, the CDR3 is TGTGCCAGCAGCCAGATACCTCGGGAGGGTTCCTACGAGCAGTACTTC.

This clone occurred a few times. V usage is TRBV11-3 and J usage is TRBJ2-1, with a possible D match to TRBD1 (5 bases). V lost 5 bases and J 10 bases, leaving 15 bases between the germline ends. The CDR3 covers 13 residues. The germline CDR1 and CDR2 sequences are SGHNT and YENEEA. CDR3 in DNA: TGTGCCAGCAGCCAGGACACGGTGGGCGAGCAGTTCTTC. Translation: CASSQDTVGEQFF.

The CDR3 here is CASSSPGPERAEPVGYTF. The CDR3 coding sequence is TGTGCCAGCAGTTCCCCGGGACCCGAAAGGGCCGAACCGGTGGGCTACACCTTC. This sequence joins TRBV25-1 and TRBJ1-2; a weak D match, TRBD1 (5 bases). Germline-derived CDR1 and CDR2 are MGHDK and SYGVNS. The length of the CDR3 is 18 residues. V gave up 5 bases and J gave up 8 bases, with 30 bases separating them.

V gene TRBV14 combines with J gene TRBJ2-5; D is uncertain. CDR1 and CDR2 from the germline V gene are SGHDN and FVKESK. This CDR3 region has 16 residues. V was trimmed by 0 bases and J by 0 bases, leaving 11 bases between them. The CDR3, as DNA: TGTGCCAGCAGCCAAGAATCGGCCCTGTACCAAGAGACCCAGTACTTC. The encoded protein is CASSQESALYQETQYF.

This chain joins TRBV20-1 and TRBJ1-2; unclear D gene. The V gene lost 3 bases and the J gene lost 4 bases, with 18 bases spanning the gap. The CDR3 spans 15 residues. Germline lookup yields CDR1 DFQATT and CDR2 SNEGSKA (reference sequence). CDR3: CSASVAAAAGYGYTF. DNA for the CDR3: TGCAGTGCTAGTGTGGCAGCCGCAGCAGGCTATGGCTACACCTTC.

This clone showed up just a few times. V gene TRBV25-1 combines with J gene TRBJ2-4; D ambiguous. Deletions cut 4 bases from V and 1 base from J, with 8 bases between. The CDR3 has 14 amino acids. Per germline, CDR1 MGHDK and CDR2 SYGVNS. The CDR3 coding sequence is TGTGCCAGCAGTGGCAGTGGGGCCAAAAACATTCAGTACTTC. This codes for CASSGSGAKNIQYF.

The V gene is TRBV6-5, the J gene TRBJ2-3, with 7 nucleotides matching TRBD1. The CDR3 consists of 15 residues. Losses at the gene ends were 3 bases for V and 2 bases for J; bases not matched to a gene: 5. Germline V gene lookup returns CDR1 MNHEY and CDR2 SVGAGI. The CDR3 is CASSYKRGPTDTQYF. The CDR3 bases are TGTGCCAGCAGTTATAAGAGGGGGCCCACAGATACGCAGTATTTT.

The chain employs TRBV24-1 and TRBJ2-1; D is unresolved. This CDR3 spans 14 amino acids. The V gene lost 0 bases and the J gene lost 5 bases, with 7 bases spanning the gap. Germline V gene lookup returns CDR1 KGHDR and CDR2 SFDVKD. CDR3 coding DNA: TGTGCCACCAGTGATTTGGTAGTAAACAATGAGCAGTTCTTC. Protein product: CATSDLVVNNEQFF.

V is TRBV2 and J is TRBJ2-7; 7 bases align to TRBD1. Germline V gene data show CDR1 as SNHLY and CDR2 as FYNNEI. The V and J ends lost 7 bases and 5 bases, in that order; junction bases with no gene match: 5. The CDR3 length is 12 residues. The chain's CDR3 is CASTRQGNEQYV. CDR3 DNA sequence: TGTGCCAGCACACGACAGGGTAACGAGCAGTACGTC.

This clone was counted once. This sequence joins TRBV29-1 and TRBJ1-1; D is uncertain. CDR1 SQVTM and CDR2 ANQGSEA come from the germline V gene. The CDR3 has 13 residues. V was trimmed by 3 bases and J by 1 base, leaving 9 bases between them. The CDR3 sequence is CSVDLGPNTEAFF. The DNA of the CDR3 is TGCAGCGTTGATTTGGGTCCGAACACTGAAGCTTTCTTT.

The chain carries TRBV30 and TRBJ1-5; D not resolved. The V and J ends lost 0 bases and 0 bases respectively, with 3 bases between them. Per germline, CDR1 GTSNPN and CDR2 SVGIG (reference sequence). This CDR3 has 13 residues. DNA of the CDR3: TGTGCCTGGAGTGTATCTAGCAATCAGCCCCAGCATTTT. Its protein product is CAWSVSSNQPQHF.

The chain employs TRBV18 and TRBJ2-7; the D gene is possibly TRBD1 (6 bases). The germline CDR1 and CDR2 sequences are KGHSH and LQKENI. Trimming removed 1 base at V and 4 bases at J, with 17 bases between. The CDR3 is 16 residues long. The CDR3 DNA sequence: TGTGCCAGCTCACCACTTGGCCGGGACAATCTATACGAGCAGTACTTC. Translation gives CASSPLGRDNLYEQYF. The whole variable domain, remainder taken from reference TRBV18 and TRBJ2-7, is NAGVMQNPRHLVRRRGQEARLRCSPMKGHSHVYWYRQLPEEGLKFMVYLQKENIIDESGMPKERFSAEFPKEGPSILRIQQVVRGDSAAYFCASSPLGRDNLYEQYFGPGTRLTVT.

The chain links TRBV28 to TRBJ1-1, with D possibly being TRBD1 (5 bases). This CDR3 has 15 residues. Trimming removed 2 bases from V and 4 bases from J, with 14 bases in between. In germline, CDR1 is MDHEN, CDR2 SYDVKM. The CDR3 sequence: CASSLTGRGGTEAFF. The CDR3 coding sequence is TGTGCCAGCAGTTTAACAGGCCGCGGGGGCACTGAAGCTTTCTTT.

The V call is TRBV30, the J call TRBJ1-5; D ambiguous. The CDR3 length is 13 residues. The germline V and J ends were trimmed by 1 base and 3 bases, with 7 bases remaining between them. Germline-derived CDR1 and CDR2 are GTSNPN and SVGIG (reference sequence). The CDR3 region is CAWSGRNNQPQHF. The DNA of the CDR3 is TGTGCCTGGAGTGGGCGGAACAATCAGCCCCAGCATTTT. The full variable domain, its missing parts supplied by reference TRBV30 and TRBJ1-5, is SQTIHQWPATLVQPVGSPLSLECTVEGTSNPNLYWYRQAAGRGLQLLFYSVGIGQISSEVPQNLSASRPQDRQFILSSKKLLLSDSGFYLCAWSGRNNQPQHFGDGTRLSIL.